Following are 2 T cell receptor beta chains from one sample sequenced in a study of shared clonotypes between healthy human individuals. As defined, naive CD8 cells were CD45RO-negative and positively selected for CCR7, with terminally differentiated effector memory CD45RA+ cells excluded. The method was immunoSEQ multiplex PCR; TCRdb's version includes in-frame clones alone and lacks a portion of them. Of around 1.9 million clones in the sample, approximately 94% were seen once. Sequencing was performed on naive CD8+ T cells from PBMCs. These receptor sequences come from a man younger than 35 in good health. Some clones in this sample may be carry-over from other donors' samples.

V is TRBV5-6 and J is TRBJ1-2, with 9 bases fitting TRBD1. Germline CDR1 and CDR2: SGHDT and YYEEEE. The CDR3 spans 14 residues. V gave up 2 bases and J gave up 7 bases; unmatched junction bases: 6. CDR3 loop: CASSFGTGIGGYTF. For the CDR3, the DNA is TGTGCCAGCAGCTTCGGGACAGGGATTGGTGGCTACACCTTC.

In its sample, this clone was seen once. The V call is TRBV19, the J call TRBJ2-7, with TRBD1 matching 10 bases. Trimming removed 9 bases from V and 2 bases from J; junction bases left unmatched: 4. CDR1 and CDR2 (germline): LNHDA, SQIVND (reference sequence). The CDR3 is made up of 13 amino acids. Here the CDR3 reads CASNGQGAYEQYF. CDR3 sequence (DNA): TGTGCCAGCAACGGACAGGGGGCCTACGAGCAGTACTTC.